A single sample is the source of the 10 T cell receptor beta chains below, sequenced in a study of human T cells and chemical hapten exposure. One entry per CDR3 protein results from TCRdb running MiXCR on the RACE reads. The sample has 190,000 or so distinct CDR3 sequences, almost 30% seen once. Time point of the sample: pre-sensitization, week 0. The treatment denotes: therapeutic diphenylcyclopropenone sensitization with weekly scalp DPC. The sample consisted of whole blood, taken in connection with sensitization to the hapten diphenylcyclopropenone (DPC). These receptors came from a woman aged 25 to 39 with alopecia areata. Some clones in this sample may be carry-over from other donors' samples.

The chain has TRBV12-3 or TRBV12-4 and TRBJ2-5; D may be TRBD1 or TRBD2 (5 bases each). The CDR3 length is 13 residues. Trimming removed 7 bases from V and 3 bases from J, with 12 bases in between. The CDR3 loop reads CASTPRGEETQYF. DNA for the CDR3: TGTGCCAGCACCCCCCGGGGCGAAGAGACCCAGTACTTC.

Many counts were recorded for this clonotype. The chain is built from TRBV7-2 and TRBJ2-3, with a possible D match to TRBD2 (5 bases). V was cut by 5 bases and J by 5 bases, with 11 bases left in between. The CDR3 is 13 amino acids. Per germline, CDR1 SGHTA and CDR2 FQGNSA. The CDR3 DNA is TGTGCCAGCAGCCCCGGAGGCGGAGATACGCAGTATTTT. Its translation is CASSPGGGDTQYF.

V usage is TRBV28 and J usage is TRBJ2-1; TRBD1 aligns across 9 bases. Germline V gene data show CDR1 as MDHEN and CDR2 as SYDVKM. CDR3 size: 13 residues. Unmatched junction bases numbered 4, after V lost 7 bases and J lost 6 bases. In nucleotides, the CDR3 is TGTGCCAGCATCGAGGGACAGGGCAATGAGCAGTTCTTC. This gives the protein CASIEGQGNEQFF.

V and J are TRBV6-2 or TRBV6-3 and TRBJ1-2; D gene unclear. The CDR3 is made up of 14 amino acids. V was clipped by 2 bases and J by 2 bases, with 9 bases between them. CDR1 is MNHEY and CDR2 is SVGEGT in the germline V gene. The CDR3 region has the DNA TGTGCCAGCAGTTACGTTTCCAGGAACTATGGCTACACCTTC. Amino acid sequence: CASSYVSRNYGYTF.

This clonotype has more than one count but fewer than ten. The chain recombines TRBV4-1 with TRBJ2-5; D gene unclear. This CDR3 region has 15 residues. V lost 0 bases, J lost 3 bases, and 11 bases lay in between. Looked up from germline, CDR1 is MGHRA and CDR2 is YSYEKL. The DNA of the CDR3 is TGCGCCAGCAGCCAAGATAGAGCCCGAAAAGAGACCCAGTACTTC. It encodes CASSQDRARKETQYF.

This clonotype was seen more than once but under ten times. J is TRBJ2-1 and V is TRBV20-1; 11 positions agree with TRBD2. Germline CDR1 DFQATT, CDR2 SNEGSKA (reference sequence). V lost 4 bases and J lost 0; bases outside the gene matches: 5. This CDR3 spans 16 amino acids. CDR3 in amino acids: CSATRGLAGSYNEQFF. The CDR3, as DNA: TGCAGTGCTACTAGAGGACTAGCGGGCTCCTACAATGAGCAGTTCTTC.

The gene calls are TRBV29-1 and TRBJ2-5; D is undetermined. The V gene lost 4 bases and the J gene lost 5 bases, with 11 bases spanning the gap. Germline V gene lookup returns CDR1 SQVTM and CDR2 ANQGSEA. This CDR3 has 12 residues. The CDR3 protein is CSVAAGFETQYF. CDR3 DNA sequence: TGCAGCGTTGCAGCAGGTTTCGAGACCCAGTACTTC.

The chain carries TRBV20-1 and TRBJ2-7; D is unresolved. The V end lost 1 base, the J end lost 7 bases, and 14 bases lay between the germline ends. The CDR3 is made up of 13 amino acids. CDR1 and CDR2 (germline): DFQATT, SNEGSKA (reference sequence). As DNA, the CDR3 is TGCAGTGCTAGAGGATCGTGGGTCTCTGAGCAGTACTTC. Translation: CSARGSWVSEQYF.

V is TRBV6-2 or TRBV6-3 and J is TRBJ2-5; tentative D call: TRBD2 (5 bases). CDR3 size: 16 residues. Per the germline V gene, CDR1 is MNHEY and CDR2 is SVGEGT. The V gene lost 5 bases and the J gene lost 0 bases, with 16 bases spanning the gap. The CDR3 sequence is CASSAIEGDYQETQYF. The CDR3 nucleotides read TGTGCCAGCAGTGCCATTGAGGGAGATTACCAAGAGACCCAGTACTTC.

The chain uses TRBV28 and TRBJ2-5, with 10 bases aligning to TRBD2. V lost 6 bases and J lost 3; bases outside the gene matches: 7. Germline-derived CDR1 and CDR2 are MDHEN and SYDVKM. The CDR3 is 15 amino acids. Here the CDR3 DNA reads TGTGCCAGCAGCCGTACTACTAGCGGGGAAGAGACCCAGTACTTC. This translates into CASSRTTSGEETQYF.